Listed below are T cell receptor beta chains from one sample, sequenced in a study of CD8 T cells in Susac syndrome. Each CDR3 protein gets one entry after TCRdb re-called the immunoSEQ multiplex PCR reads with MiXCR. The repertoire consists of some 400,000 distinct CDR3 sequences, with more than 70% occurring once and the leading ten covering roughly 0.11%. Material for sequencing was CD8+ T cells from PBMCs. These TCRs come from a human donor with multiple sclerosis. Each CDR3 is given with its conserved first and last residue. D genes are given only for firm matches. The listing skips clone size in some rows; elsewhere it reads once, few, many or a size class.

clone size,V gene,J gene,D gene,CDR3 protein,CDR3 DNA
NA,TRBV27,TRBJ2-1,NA,CASSRIDSYNEQFF,TGTGCCAGCAGTAGGATCGACTCCTACAATGAGCAGTTCTTC
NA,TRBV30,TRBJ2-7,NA,CAWSSGSHPYEQYF,TGTGCCTGGAGTTCAGGGTCCCACCCCTACGAGCAGTACTTC
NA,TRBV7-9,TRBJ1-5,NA,CASSWGLYSNQPQHF,TGTGCCAGCAGCTGGGGACTTTATAGCAATCAGCCCCAGCATTTT
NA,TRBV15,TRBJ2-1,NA,CATSREQEGPEQFF,TGTGCCACCAGCAGAGAACAGGAAGGGCCTGAGCAGTTCTTC
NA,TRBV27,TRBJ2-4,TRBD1,CASSLSWTGPLNGIQYF,TGTGCCAGCAGTTTATCTTGGACAGGCCCCTTAAACGGCATTCAGTACTTC
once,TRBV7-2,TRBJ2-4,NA,CASEAGAGNIQYF,TGTGCCTCCGAGGCAGGGGCAGGGAACATTCAGTACTTC
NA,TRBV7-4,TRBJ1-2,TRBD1,CASSYPGQGRVSDYGYTF,TGTGCCAGCAGCTACCCCGGACAGGGAAGGGTATCGGACTATGGCTACACCTTC
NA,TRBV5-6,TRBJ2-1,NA,CASGTPRIDGDNEQFF,TGTGCCAGCGGAACCCCCCGGATAGACGGGGACAATGAGCAGTTCTTC
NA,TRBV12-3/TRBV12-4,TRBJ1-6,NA,CASSFYVGFPSPLHF,TGTGCCAGCAGTTTCTATGTAGGTTTCCCTTCACCCCTCCACTTT
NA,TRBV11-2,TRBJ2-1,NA,CASSPDGTYNEQFF,TGTGCCAGCAGCCCTGACGGGACTTACAATGAGCAGTTCTTC
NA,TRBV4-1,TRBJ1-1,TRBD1,CASSHPGQGNTEAFF,TGCGCCAGCAGCCATCCCGGACAGGGGAACACTGAAGCTTTCTTT
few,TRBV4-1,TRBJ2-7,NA,CASSQEGQISSYEQYF,TGCGCCAGCAGCCAAGAGGGGCAGATTAGCTCCTACGAGCAGTACTTC
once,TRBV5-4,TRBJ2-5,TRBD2,CASSLWAGGAETQYF,TGTGCCAGCAGCCTCTGGGCGGGGGGGGCGGAGACCCAGTACTTC
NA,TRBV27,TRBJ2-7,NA,CASRQSSYEQYF,TGTGCCAGCAGGCAAAGCTCCTACGAGCAGTACTTC
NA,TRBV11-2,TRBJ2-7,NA,CASSPPSAGHEQYF,TGTGCCAGCAGCCCACCTTCCGCAGGCCACGAGCAGTACTTC